This TCR beta chain was captured by sequencing in a study of metastatic and nonmetastatic thyroid tumors. Whole-study context: Peripheral blood and tumor or nodule samples from malignant and benign thyroid patients were compared. Whole-study results and caveats: The study reportedly found significantly higher TCR beta diversity in malignant thyroid tumors than benign nodules, in blood and tumor.

As to this clone: Its antigen is not known.

Patients underwent thyroid surgery, and none had received any treatment before it. Study processing details: Building a distant-metastasis classifier for papillary thyroid cancer drew on CDR3 differences across clinicopathological groups. TCRdb reanalyzed the PCR reads via MiXCR. TCRdb assigned the V and J calls; the authors' analysis was not used. The sample has approximately 5,000 clones; approximately 22% are singletons. The CDR3 is made up of 12 amino acids. Per germline, CDR1 SGHTA and CDR2 FQGNSA. J gave up 8 bases and V 5 bases, and 3 bases lay outside the gene matches. The source of this sequence is a male donor with papillary thyroid cancer or a benign thyroid nodule (not recorded which). Some clones in this sample may be carry-over from other donors' samples. The rearrangement joins TRBV7-2 to TRBJ2-1; the match to TRBD2 covers 7 bases. Sequences were obtained from tumor tissue. CDR3 in amino acids: CASSPRGDEQFF. In DNA form, the CDR3 reads TGTGCCAGCAGCCCCCGGGGGGATGAGCAGTTCTTC. Full variable domain (remainder filled in from reference TRBV7-2 and TRBJ2-1): GAGVSQSPSNKVTEKGKDVELRCDPISGHTALYWYRQSLGQGLEFLIYFQGNSAPDKSGLPSDRFSAERTGGSVSTLTIQRTQQEDSAVYLCASSPRGDEQFFGPGTRLTVL.